This T cell receptor beta chain derives from a study of blood T cell repertoires in COVID-19. Study overall: Italy, Spain and the United States were the sources of the convalescent and acute COVID-19 samples. T cells, B-cell-depleted T cells, or PBMCs provided the cDNA or gDNA that served as material.

CDR3 length: 14 amino acids. Trimming pared 8 bases from V and 1 base from J, leaving 13 bases between. Germline V gives CDR1 MRHNA, CDR2 SNTAGT. Individuals drawn from around 25 US areas were about 18 to 95 years old. The study counted Cohort 3 donors as recovered given two negative PCRs, clearance, or symptom resolution. Profiling relied on immunoSEQ multiplex PCR, and the TCRdb table lists in-frame clones only, not all of them. The sample consists of about 180,000 clones, approximately 85% of them appearing once. The receptor's source is a woman aged 25 to 39 who had recovered from COVID-19. The chain joins TRBV6-4 to TRBJ2-3, with TRBD2 as a possible D gene (5 bases). The sample taken for sequencing was PBMCs or T cells enriched from blood (not recorded which). CDR3 sequence: CASERETGTDTQYF. For the CDR3, the DNA is TGTGCCAGCGAAAGGGAGACTGGCACAGATACGCAGTATTTT.